This T cell receptor (beta chain) was recovered during a study of beta chain features in type 1 diabetes. General observations from the study: PCR might pick shorter templates more often, in the same way for patients and controls.

Expressed TCRB transcripts were sequenced because the entire RNA isolate underwent reverse transcription. Here immunoSEQ multiplex PCR was the method, and the copy in TCRdb shows in-frame clones only, minus some. The repertoire holds about 140,000 clones, with about 9.7% as singletons. This clone was counted a few times. The antigen is undetermined. The receptor comes from a woman in her thirties or forties in good health. The sample consisted of central memory CD4+ T cells from blood.

The CDR3 loop is CASSSAWTGDTWPQHF. DNA for the CDR3: TGTGCCAGCAGCTCCGCCTGGACAGGGGACACGTGGCCCCAGCATTTT. The rearrangement joins TRBV7-8 to TRBJ1-5; 9 nucleotides agree with TRBD1. Germline lookup yields CDR1 SGHVS and CDR2 FQNEAQ. This CDR3 comprises 16 residues. The V gene end was trimmed by 4 bases and the J gene end by 9 bases; junction bases not matched to a gene: 13.